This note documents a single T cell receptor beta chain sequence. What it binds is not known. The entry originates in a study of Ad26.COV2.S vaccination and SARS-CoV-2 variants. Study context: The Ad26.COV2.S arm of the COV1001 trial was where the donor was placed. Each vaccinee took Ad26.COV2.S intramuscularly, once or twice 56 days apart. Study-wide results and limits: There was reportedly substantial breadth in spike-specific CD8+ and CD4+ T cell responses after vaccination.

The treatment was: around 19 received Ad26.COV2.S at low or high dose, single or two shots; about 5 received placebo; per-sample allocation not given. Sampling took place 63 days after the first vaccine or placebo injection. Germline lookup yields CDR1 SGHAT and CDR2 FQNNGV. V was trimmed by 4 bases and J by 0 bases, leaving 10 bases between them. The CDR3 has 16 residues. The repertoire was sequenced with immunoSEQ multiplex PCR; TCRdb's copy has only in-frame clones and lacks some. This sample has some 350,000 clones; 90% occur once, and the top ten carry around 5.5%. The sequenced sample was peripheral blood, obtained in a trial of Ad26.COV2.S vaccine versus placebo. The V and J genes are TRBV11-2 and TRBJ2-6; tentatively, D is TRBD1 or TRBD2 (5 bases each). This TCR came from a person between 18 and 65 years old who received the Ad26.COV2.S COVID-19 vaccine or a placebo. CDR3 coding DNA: TGTGCCAGCAGCTCCGGGACCCGCTCTGGGGCCAACGTCCTGACTTTC. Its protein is CASSSGTRSGANVLTF.